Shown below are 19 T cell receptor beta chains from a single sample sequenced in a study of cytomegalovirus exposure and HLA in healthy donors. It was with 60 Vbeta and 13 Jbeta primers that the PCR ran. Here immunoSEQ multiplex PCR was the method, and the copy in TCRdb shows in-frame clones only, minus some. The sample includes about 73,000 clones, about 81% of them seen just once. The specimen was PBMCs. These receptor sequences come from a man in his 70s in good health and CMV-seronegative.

The CDR3: CASSAGQGGETQYF. CDR3 coding DNA: TGTGCCAGCAGCGCCGGACAGGGAGGAGAGACCCAGTACTTC. The J gene is TRBJ2-5, the V gene TRBV11-2; 8 nucleotides line up with TRBD1. Germline CDR1 is SGHAT and CDR2 is FQNNGV. The CDR3 is 14 residues long. J lost 4 bases, V lost 5 bases, and 6 bases had no gene match.

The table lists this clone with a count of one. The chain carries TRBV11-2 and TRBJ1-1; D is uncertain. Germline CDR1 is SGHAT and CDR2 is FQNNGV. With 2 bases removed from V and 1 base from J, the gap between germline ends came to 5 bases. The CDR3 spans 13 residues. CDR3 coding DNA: TGTGCCAGCAGCTTACGGGAGAACACTGAAGCTTTCTTT. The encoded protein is CASSLRENTEAFF.

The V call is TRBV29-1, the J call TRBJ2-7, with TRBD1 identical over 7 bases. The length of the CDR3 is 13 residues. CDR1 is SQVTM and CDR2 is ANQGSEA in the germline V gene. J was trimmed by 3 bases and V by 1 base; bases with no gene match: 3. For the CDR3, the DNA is TGCAGCGTTGAAGCGCCAGGGGGCTACGAGCAGTACTTC. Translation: CSVEAPGGYEQYF.

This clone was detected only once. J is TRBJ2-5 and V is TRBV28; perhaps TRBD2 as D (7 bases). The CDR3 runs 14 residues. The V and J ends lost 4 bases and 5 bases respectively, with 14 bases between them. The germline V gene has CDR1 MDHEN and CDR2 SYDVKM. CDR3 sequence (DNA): TGTGCCAGCAGTTCCCAGGGGCGGGGGGAGACCCAGTACTTC. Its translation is CASSSQGRGETQYF.

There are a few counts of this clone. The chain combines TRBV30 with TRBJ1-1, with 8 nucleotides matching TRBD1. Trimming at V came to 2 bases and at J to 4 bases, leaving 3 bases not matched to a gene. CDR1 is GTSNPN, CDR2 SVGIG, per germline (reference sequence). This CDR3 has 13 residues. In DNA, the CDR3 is TGTGCCTGGAGTTTCACAGGGGGCACTGAAGCTTTCTTT. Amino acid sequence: CAWSFTGGTEAFF.

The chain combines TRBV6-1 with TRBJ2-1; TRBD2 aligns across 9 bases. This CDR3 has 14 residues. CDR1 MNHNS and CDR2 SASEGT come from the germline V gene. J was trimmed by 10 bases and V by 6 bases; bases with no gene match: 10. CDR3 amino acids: CASRGFSGGGEQFF. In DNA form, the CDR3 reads TGTGCCAGCAGAGGTTTTAGCGGGGGCGGGGAGCAGTTCTTC.

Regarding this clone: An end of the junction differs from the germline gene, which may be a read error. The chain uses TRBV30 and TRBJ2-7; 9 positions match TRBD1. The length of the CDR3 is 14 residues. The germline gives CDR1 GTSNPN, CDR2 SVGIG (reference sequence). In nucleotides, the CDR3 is TGTGCCTTGAGTGGTCCGGGACAGGGCTACGAGCAGTACTTC. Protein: CALSGPGQGYEQYF.

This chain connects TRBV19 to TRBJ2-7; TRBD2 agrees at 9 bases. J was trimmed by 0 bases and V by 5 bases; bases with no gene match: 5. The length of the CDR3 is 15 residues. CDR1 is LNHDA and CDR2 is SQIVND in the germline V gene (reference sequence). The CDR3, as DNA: TGTGCCAGTAGTTTAATAGCGGGGGACTCCTACGAGCAGTACTTC. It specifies CASSLIAGDSYEQYF.

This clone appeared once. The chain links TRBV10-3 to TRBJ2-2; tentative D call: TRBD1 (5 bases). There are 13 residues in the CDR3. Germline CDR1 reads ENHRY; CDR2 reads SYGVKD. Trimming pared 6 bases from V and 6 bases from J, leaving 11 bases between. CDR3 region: CAIRDSSPGELFF. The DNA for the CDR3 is TGTGCCATCAGAGACAGTTCACCCGGGGAGCTGTTTTTT.

The CDR3 protein is CASSPGNYGYTF. The CDR3 DNA follows: TGTGCCAGCTCCCCGGGGAACTATGGCTACACCTTC. The rearrangement joins TRBV2 to TRBJ1-2; unclear D gene. Germline V gives CDR1 SNHLY, CDR2 FYNNEI. The ends were cut back, 8 bases at V and 2 bases at J, with 9 bases in the middle. The CDR3 length is 12 residues.

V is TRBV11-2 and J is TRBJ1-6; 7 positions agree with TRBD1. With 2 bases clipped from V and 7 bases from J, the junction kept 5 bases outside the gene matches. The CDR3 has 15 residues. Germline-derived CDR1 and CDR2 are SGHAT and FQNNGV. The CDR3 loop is CASSLQPGGNSPLHF. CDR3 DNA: TGTGCCAGCAGCTTACAGCCAGGGGGAAATTCACCCCTCCACTTT.

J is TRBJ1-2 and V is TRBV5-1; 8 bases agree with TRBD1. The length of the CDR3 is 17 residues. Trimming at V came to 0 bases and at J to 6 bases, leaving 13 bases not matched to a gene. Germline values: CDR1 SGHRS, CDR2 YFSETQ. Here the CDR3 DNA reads TGCGCCAGCAGCTTGGTCTCTGGACAGGGCGGTTCGCATGGCTACACCTTC. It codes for CASSLVSGQGGSHGYTF.

In DNA, the CDR3 is TGCGCCAGCAGCACAAACGCCCGGACAGGGTCCTACGAGCAGTACTTC. It codes for CASSTNARTGSYEQYF. The rearrangement uses TRBV5-1 and TRBJ2-7; TRBD1 agrees at 8 bases. Germline V gene data show CDR1 as SGHRS and CDR2 as YFSETQ. The CDR3 consists of 16 residues. J lost 1 base, V lost 4 bases, and 10 bases had no gene match.

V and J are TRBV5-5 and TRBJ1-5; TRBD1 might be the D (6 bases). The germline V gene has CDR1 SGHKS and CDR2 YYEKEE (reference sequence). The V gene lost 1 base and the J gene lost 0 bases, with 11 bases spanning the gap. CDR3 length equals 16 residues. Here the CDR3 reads CASSLLGTPSNQPQHF. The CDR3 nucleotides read TGTGCCAGCAGCTTGTTAGGGACACCTAGCAATCAGCCCCAGCATTTT.

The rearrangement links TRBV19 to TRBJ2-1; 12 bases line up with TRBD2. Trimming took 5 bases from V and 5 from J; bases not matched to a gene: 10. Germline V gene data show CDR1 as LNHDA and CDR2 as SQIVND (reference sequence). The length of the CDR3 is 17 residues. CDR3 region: CASSVGRLAGVHNEQFF. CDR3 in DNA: TGTGCCAGTAGTGTGGGACGACTAGCGGGGGTCCACAATGAGCAGTTCTTC.

This CDR3 is CATSRDQDSGANVLTF. The CDR3 DNA is TGTGCCACCAGCAGAGATCAGGACTCTGGGGCCAACGTCCTGACTTTC. V and J are TRBV15 and TRBJ2-6; unclear D gene. The V gene lost 0 bases and the J gene lost 0 bases, with 6 bases spanning the gap. The CDR3 is 16 amino acids. Germline values: CDR1 LNHNV, CDR2 YYDKDF (reference sequence).

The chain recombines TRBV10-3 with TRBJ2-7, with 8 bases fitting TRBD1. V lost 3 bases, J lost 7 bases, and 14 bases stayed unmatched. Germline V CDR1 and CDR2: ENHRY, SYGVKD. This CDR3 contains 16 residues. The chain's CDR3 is CAISDYANQGAWEQYF. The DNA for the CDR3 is TGTGCCATCAGTGATTATGCCAATCAGGGGGCCTGGGAGCAGTACTTC.

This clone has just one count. The CDR3 DNA reads TGTGCCTGGAGTGGGGACAGGGGAAACACCATATATTTT. Translation: CAWSGDRGNTIYF. The J gene is TRBJ1-3, the V gene TRBV30; 8 bases align to TRBD1. This CDR3 has 13 residues. Germline values: CDR1 GTSNPN, CDR2 SVGIG (reference sequence). The V gene end was trimmed by 1 base and the J gene end by 4 bases; junction bases not matched to a gene: 0.

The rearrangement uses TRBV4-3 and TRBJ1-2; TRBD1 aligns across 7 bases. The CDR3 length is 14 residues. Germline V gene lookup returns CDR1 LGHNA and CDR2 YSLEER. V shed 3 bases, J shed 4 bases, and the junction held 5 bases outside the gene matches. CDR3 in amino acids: CASSQIQGFYGYTF. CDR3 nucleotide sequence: TGCGCCAGCAGCCAGATACAGGGGTTCTATGGCTACACCTTC.